The clone carrying this T cell receptor (beta chain) came up a few times. Antigen: not known. Unique molecular identifiers were carried by the TCR beta cDNA libraries. T cells, about 0.9 to 11 million of them, yielded hundreds of thousands of cDNA molecules. TCRdb re-called the PCR reads with MiXCR, one entry per CDR3 protein. Of around 180,000 distinct CDR3 sequences listed, over 25% are singletons. V gave up 2 bases and J gave up 7 bases, with 20 bases separating them. The CDR3 runs 16 residues. Germline V gene data show CDR1 as DFQATT and CDR2 as SNEGSKA (reference sequence). This specimen comes from a study of post-analysis software for immune sequencing data. Study-level points and caveats: In patients, TRBV5-6, TRBV5-1 and TRBV20-1 belonged to roughly five TRBV segments found more frequently than in controls. Compared against controls, patients with multiple sclerosis displayed significantly lower normalized Chao1 diversity.

The clonotype originates from a girl between 5 and 17 years old with multiple sclerosis. J is TRBJ2-2 and V is TRBV20-1; a weak D match, TRBD1 (6 bases). Sequenced sample: blood. CDR3 loop: CSARSPRGRGDGELFF. The CDR3 bases are TGCAGTGCTAGATCTCCCCGCGGCAGGGGTGACGGGGAGCTGTTTTTT.